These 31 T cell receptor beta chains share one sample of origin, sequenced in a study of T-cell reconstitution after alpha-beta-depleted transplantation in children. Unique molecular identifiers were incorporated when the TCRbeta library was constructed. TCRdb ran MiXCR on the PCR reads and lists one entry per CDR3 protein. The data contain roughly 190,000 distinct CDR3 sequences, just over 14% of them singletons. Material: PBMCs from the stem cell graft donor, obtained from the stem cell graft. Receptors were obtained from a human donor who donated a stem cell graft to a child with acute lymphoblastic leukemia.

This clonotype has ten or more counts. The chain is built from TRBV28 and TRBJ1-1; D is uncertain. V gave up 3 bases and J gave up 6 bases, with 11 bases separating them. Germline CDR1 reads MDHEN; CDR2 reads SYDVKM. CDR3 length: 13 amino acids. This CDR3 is CASSLFVSSEAFF. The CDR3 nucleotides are TGTGCCAGCAGTTTGTTCGTGTCGTCTGAAGCTTTCTTT.

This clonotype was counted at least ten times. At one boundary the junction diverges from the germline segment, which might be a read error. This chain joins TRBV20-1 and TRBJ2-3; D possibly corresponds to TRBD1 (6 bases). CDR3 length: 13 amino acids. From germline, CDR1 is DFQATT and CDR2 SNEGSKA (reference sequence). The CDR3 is CSARDGDTPTANF. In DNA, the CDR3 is TGCAGTGCTAGAGATGGGGACACTCCGACAGCTAATTTT.

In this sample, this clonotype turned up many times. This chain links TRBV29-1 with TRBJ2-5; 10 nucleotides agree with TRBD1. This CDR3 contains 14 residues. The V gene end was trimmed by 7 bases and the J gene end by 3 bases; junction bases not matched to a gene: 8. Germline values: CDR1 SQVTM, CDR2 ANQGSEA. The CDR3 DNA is TGCAGCGCCGCGAGCGGGACAGGGGAAGAGACCCAGTACTTC. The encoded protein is CSAASGTGEETQYF.

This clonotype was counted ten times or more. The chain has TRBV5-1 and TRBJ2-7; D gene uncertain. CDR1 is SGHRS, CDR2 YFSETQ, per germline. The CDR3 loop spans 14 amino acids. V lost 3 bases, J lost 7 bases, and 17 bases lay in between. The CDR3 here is CASSSATGVREQYF. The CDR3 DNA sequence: TGCGCCAGCAGCTCGGCGACTGGTGTACGAGAGCAGTACTTC.

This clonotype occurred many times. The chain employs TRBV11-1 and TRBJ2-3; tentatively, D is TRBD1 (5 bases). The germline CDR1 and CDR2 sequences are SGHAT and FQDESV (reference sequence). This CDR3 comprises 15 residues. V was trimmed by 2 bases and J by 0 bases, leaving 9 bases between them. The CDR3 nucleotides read TGTGCCAGCAGCTTAAATCCAGGGAGCACAGATACGCAGTATTTT. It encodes CASSLNPGSTDTQYF.

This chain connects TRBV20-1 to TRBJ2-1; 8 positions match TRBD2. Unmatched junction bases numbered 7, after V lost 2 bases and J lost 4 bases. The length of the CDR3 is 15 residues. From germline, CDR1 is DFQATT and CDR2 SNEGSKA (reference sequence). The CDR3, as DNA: TGCAGTGCTAGACCCAGCGGGAGTGGTTACAATGAGCAGTTCTTC. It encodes CSARPSGSGYNEQFF.

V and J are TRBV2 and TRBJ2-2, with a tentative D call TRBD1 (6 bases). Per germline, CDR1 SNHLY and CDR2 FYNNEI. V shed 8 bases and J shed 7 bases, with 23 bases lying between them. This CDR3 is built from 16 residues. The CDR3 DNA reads TGTGCCAGCGATAACAGGGAGATTCGTCCCGTCGGGGAGCTGTTTTTT. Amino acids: CASDNREIRPVGELFF.

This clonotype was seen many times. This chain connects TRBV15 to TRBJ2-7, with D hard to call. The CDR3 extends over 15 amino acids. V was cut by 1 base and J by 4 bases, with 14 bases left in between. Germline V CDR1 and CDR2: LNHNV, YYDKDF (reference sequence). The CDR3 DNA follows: TGTGCCACCAGCAGAGTGGGCACCGCTGAGTACGAGCAGTACTTC. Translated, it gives CATSRVGTAEYEQYF.

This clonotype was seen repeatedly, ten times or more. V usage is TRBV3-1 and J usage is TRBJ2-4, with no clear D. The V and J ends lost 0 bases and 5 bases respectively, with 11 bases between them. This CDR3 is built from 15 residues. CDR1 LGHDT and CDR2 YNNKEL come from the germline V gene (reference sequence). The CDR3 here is CASSQDLVSQNIQYF. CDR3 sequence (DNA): TGTGCCAGCAGCCAAGATCTCGTGAGTCAAAACATTCAGTACTTC.

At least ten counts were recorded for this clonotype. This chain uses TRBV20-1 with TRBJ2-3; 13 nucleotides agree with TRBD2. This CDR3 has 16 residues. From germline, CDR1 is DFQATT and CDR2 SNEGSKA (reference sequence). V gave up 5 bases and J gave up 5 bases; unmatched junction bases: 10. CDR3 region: CSAELAGGPELDTQYF. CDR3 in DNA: TGCAGTGCTGAACTAGCGGGAGGGCCCGAACTAGATACGCAGTATTTT.

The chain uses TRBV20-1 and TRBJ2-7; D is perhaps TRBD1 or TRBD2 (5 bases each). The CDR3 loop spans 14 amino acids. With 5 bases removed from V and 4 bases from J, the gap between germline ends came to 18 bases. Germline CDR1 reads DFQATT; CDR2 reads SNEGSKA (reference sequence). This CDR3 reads CSAAAGDSGYEQYF. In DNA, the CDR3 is TGCAGTGCTGCCGCCGGGGATTCAGGGTACGAGCAGTACTTC.

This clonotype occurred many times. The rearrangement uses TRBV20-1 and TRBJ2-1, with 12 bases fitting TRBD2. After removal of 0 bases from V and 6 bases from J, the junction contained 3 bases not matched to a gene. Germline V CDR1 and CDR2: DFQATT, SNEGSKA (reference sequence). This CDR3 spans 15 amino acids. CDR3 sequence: CSARDRLAGVNEQFF. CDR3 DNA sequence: TGCAGTGCTAGAGATAGACTAGCGGGAGTCAATGAGCAGTTCTTC.

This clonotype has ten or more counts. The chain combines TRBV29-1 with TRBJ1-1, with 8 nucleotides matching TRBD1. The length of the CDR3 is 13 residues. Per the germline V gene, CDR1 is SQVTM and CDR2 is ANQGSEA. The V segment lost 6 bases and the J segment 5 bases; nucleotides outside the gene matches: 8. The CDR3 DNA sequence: TGCAGCGTGCAGGGGGCATCGGGGACTGAAGCTTTCTTT. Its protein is CSVQGASGTEAFF.

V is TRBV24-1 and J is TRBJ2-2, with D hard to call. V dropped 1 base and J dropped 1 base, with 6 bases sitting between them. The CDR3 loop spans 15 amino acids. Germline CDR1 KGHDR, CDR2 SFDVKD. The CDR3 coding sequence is TGTGCCACCAGTGATTTAAGCCGGAACACCGGGGAGCTGTTTTTT. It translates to CATSDLSRNTGELFF.

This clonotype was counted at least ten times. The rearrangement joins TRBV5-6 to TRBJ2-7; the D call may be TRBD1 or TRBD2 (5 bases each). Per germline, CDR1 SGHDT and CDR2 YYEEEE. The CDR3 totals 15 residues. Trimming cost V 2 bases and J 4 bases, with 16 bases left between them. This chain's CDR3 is CASSFGGAEGYEQYF. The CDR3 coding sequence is TGTGCCAGCAGCTTCGGCGGAGCTGAGGGGTACGAGCAGTACTTC.

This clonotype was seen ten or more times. The CDR3 region has the DNA TGCGCCAGCTCTTCGATGGGGCTCCCGAACACTGAAGCTTTCTTT. Amino acid sequence: CASSSMGLPNTEAFF. The chain recombines TRBV5-1 with TRBJ1-1, with a possible D match to TRBD1 (5 bases). Germline CDR1 reads SGHRS; CDR2 reads YFSETQ. The V gene lost 7 bases and the J gene lost 1 base, with 17 bases spanning the gap. CDR3 length: 15 amino acids.

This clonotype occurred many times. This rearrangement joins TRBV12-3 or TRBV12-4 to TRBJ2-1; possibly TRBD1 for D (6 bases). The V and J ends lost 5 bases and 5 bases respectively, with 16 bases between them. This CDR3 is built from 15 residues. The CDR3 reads CASSDLRQVHNEQFF. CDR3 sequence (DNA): TGTGCCAGCAGTGACCTCCGACAGGTTCACAATGAGCAGTTCTTC.

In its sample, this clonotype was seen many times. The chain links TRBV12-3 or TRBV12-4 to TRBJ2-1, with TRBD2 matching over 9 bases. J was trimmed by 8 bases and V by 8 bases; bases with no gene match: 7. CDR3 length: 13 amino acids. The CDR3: CASGREGPYEQFF. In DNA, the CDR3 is TGTGCCAGCGGGCGGGAGGGCCCCTATGAGCAGTTCTTC.

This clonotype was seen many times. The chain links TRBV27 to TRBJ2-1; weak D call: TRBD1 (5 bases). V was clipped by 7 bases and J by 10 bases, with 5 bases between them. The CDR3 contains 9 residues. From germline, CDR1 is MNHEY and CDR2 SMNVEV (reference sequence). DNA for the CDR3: TGTGCCAGCACAGGGGAGCAGTTCTTC. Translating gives CASTGEQFF.

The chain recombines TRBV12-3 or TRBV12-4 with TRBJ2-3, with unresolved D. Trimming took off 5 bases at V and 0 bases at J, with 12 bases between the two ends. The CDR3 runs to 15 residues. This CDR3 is CASSPSPRSTDTQYF. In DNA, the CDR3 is TGTGCCAGCAGTCCTTCACCCCGGAGCACAGATACGCAGTATTTT.

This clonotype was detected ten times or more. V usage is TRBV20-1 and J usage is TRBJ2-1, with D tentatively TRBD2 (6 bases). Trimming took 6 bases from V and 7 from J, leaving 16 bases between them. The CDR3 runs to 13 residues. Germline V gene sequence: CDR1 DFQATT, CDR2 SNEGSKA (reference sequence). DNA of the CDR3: TGCAGTGCCCCGAGCCAGGGAGGTAATGAGCAGTTCTTC. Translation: CSAPSQGGNEQFF.

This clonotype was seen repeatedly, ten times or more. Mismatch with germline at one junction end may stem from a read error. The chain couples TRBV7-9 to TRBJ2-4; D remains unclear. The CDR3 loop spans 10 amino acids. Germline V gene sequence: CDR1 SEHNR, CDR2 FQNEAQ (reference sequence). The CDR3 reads CASSLDERNF. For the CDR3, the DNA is TGTGCCAGCAGCTTAGACGAAAGGAACTTC.

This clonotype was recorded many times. CDR3: CASSLGHADSYEQYF. CDR3 DNA: TGCGCCAGCAGCTTGGGACACGCGGATTCCTACGAGCAGTACTTC. The chain is built from TRBV5-1 and TRBJ2-7; D unclear. The CDR3 length is 15 residues. The germline gives CDR1 SGHRS, CDR2 YFSETQ. Trimming stripped 0 bases from V and 1 base from J, with 11 bases between.

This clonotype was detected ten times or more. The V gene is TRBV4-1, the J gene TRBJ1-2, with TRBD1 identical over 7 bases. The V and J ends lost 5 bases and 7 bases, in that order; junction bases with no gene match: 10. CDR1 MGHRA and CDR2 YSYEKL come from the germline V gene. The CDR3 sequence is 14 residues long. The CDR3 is CASSGTGTVLGYTF. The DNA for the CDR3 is TGCGCCAGCAGCGGAACCGGGACAGTTCTTGGCTACACCTTC.

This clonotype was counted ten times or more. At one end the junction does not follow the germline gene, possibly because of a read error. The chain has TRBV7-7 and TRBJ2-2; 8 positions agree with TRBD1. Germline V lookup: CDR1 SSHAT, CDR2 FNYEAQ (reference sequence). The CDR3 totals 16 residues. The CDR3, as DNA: TGTGCTAGCAGCGAATCCGGGACAGGAGACACCGGGGAGCTGTTTTTT. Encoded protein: CASSESGTGDTGELFF.

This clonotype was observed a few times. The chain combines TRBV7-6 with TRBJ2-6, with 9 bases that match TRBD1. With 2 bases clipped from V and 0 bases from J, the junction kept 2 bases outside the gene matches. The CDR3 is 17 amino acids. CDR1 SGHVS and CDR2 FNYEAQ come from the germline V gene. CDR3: CASSLWDRASGANVLTF. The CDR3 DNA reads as TGTGCCAGCAGCTTATGGGACAGGGCCTCTGGGGCCAACGTCCTGACTTTC.

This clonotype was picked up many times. CDR3 residues: CSAYPLAEEETQYF. CDR3 DNA sequence: TGCAGTGCTTACCCACTAGCGGAAGAAGAGACCCAGTACTTC. The genes are TRBV20-1 and TRBJ2-5; 8 nucleotides match TRBD2. Germline trimming cut 5 bases from V and 3 bases from J; bases unmatched to any gene: 8. Looked up from germline, CDR1 is DFQATT and CDR2 is SNEGSKA (reference sequence). This CDR3 is built from 14 residues.

CDR3 in amino acids: CSARVDESLPAFF. CDR3 coding DNA: TGCAGTGCTAGAGTCGATGAGTCACTGCCAGCTTTCTTT. This chain links TRBV20-1 with TRBJ1-1; D not resolved. This CDR3 is built from 13 residues. V was cut by 1 base and J by 10 bases, with 16 bases left in between. CDR1 and CDR2 (germline): DFQATT, SNEGSKA (reference sequence).

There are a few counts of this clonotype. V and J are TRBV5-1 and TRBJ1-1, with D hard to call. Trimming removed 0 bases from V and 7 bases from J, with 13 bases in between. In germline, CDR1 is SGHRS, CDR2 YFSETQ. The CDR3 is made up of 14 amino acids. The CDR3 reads CASSLDTASLEAFF. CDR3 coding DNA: TGCGCCAGCAGCTTGGATACGGCGTCCCTTGAAGCTTTCTTT.

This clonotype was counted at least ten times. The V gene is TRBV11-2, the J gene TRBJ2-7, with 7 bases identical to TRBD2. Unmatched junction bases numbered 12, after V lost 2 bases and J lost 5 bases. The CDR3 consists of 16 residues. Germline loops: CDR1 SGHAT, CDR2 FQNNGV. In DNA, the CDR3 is TGTGCCAGCAGCTTACGGACTAGGGGCCTCCTGGACGAGCAGTACTTC. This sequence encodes CASSLRTRGLLDEQYF.

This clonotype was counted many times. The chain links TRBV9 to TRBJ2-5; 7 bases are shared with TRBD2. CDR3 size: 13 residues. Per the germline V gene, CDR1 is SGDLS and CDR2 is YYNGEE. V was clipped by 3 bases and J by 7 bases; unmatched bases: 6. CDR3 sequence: CASSAGLEGTQYF. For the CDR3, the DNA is TGTGCCAGCAGCGCTGGACTAGAGGGGACCCAGTACTTC.